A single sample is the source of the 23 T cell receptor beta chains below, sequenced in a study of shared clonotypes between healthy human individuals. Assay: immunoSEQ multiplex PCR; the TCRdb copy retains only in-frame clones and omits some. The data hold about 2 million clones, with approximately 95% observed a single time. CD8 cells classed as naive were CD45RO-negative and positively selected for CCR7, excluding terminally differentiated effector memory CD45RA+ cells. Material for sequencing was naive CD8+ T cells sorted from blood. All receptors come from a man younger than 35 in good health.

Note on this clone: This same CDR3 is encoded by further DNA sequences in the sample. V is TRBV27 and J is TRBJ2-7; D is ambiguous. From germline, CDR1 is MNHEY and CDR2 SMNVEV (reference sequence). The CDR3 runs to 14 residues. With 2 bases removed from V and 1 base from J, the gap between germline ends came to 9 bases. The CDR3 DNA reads TGTGCCAGCAGTTTAGGCCCAATATCCTACGAGCAGTACTTC. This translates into CASSLGPISYEQYF.

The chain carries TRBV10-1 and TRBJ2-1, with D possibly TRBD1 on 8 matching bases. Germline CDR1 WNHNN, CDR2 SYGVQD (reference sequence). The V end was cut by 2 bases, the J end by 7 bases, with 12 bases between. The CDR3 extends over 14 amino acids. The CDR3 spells CASSETGGDNEQFF. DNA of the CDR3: TGCGCCAGCAGTGAGACAGGGGGGGATAATGAGCAGTTCTTC.

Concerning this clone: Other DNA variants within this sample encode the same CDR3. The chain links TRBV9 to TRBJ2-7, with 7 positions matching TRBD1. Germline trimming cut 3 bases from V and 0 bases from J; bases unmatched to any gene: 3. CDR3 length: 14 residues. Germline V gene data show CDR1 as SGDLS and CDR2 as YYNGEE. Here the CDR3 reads CASSAGDSSYEQYF. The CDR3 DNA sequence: TGTGCCAGCAGCGCCGGGGACAGCTCCTACGAGCAGTACTTC.

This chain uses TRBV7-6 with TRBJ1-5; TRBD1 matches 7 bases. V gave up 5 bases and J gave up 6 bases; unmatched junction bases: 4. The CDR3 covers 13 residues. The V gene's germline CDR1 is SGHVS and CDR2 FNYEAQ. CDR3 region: CASSVNRGQPQHF. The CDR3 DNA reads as TGTGCCAGCAGCGTTAACAGGGGTCAGCCCCAGCATTTT.

The CDR3 sequence is CASSPGQTATNEKLFF. CDR3 DNA: TGTGCCAGCAGCCCGGGACAGACTGCAACTAATGAAAAACTGTTTTTT. The V call is TRBV7-9, the J call TRBJ1-4; TRBD1 matches at 7 bases. Per the germline V gene, CDR1 is SEHNR and CDR2 is FQNEAQ (reference sequence). V shed 5 bases, J shed 0 bases, and the junction held 6 bases outside the gene matches. This CDR3 comprises 16 residues.

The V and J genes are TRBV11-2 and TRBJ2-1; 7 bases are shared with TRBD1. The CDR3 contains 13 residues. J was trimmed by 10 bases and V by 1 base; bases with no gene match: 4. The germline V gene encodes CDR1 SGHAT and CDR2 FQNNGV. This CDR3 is CASSLGQGWEQFF. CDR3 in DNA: TGTGCCAGCAGCTTAGGACAGGGCTGGGAGCAGTTCTTC.

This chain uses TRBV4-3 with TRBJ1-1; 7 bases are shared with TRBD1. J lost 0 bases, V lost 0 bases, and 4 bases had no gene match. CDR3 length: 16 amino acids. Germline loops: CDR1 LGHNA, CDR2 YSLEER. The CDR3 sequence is CASSQDVTGMNTEAFF. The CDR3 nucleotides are TGCGCCAGCAGCCAAGACGTGACAGGGATGAACACTGAAGCTTTCTTT.

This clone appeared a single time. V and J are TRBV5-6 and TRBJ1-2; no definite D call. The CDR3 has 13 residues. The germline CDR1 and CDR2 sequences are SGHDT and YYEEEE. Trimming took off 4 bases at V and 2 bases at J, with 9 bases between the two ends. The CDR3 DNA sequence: TGTGCCAGCAGCATGACAACCAACTATGGCTACACCTTC. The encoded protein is CASSMTTNYGYTF.

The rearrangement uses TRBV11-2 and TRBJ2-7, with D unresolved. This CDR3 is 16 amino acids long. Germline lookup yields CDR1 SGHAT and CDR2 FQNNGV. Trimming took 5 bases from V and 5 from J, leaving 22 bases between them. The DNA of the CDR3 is TGTGCCAGCAGCCCGACGTCGGGTTTCGGGTCGAACGAGCAGTACTTC. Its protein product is CASSPTSGFGSNEQYF. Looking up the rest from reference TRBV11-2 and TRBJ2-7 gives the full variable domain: EAGVAQSPRYKIIEKRQSVAFWCNPISGHATLYWYQQILGQGPKLLIQFQNNGVVDDSQLPKDRFSAERLKGVDSTLKIQPAKLEDSAVYLCASSPTSGFGSNEQYFGPGTRLTVT.

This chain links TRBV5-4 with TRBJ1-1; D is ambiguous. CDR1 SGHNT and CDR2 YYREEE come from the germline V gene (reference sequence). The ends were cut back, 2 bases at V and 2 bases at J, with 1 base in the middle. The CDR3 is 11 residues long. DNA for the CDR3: TGTGCCAGCAGCTTCAACACTGAAGCTTTCTTT. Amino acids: CASSFNTEAFF.

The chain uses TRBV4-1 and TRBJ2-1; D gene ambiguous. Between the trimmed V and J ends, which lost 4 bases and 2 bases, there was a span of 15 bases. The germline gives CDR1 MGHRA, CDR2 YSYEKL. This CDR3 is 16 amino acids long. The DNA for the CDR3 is TGCGCCAGCAGCCCCCAAGAACTACCTCCCTACAATGAGCAGTTCTTC. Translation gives CASSPQELPPYNEQFF.

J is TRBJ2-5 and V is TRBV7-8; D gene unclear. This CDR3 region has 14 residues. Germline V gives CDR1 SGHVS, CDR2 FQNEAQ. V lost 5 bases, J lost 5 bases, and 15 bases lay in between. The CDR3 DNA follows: TGTGCCAGCAGCCAGTTCGAAAGCAGGGAGACCCAGTACTTC. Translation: CASSQFESRETQYF.

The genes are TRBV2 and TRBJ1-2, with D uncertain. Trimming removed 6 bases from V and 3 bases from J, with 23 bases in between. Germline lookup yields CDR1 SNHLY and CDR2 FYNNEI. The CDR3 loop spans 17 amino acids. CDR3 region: CASSSHTVEDGYYGYTF. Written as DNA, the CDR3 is TGTGCCAGCAGCTCCCACACCGTGGAGGACGGATACTATGGCTACACCTTC.

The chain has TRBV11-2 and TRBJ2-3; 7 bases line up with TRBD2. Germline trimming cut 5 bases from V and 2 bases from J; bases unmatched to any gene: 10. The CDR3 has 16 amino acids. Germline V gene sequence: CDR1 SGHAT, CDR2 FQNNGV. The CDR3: CASSRFPSGLTDTQYF. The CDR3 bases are TGTGCCAGCAGCCGTTTTCCTAGCGGTCTCACAGATACGCAGTATTTT.

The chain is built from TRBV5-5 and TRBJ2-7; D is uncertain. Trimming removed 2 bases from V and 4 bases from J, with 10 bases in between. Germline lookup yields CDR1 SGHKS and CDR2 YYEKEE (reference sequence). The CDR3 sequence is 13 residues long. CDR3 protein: CASSFGILYEQYF. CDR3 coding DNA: TGTGCCAGCAGCTTTGGTATATTATACGAGCAGTACTTC.

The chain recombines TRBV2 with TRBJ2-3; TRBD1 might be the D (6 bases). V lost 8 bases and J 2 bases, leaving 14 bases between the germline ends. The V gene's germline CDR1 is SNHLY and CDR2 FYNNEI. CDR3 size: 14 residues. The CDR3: CASGGESHTDTQYF. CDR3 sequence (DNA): TGTGCCAGCGGGGGCGAGTCACACACAGATACGCAGTATTTT.

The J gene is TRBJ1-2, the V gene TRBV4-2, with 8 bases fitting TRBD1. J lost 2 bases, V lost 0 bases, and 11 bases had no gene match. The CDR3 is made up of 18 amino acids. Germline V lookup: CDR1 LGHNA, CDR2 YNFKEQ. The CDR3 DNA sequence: TGTGCCAGCAGCCAAGATCAATATGGGGGACAGGCAAACTATGGCTACACCTTC. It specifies CASSQDQYGGQANYGYTF.

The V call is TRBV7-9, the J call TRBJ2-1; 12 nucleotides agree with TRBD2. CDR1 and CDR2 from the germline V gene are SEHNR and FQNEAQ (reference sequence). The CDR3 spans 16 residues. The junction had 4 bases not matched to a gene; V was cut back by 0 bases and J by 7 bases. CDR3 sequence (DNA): TGTGCCAGCAGCTTAGCGCTGACTAGCGGGAGAAATGAGCAGTTCTTC. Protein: CASSLALTSGRNEQFF.

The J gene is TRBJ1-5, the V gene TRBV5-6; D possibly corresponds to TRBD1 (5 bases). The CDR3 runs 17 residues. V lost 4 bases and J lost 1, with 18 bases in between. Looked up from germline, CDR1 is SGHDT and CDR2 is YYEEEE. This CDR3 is CASSLGGSPGSNQPQHF. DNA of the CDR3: TGTGCCAGCAGCCTGGGAGGGTCCCCAGGGAGCAATCAGCCCCAGCATTTT.

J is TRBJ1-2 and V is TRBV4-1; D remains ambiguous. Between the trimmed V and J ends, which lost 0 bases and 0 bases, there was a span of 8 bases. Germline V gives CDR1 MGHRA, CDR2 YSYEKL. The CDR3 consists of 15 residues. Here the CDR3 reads CASSQDPTANYGYTF. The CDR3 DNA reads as TGCGCCAGCAGCCAAGACCCAACAGCTAACTATGGCTACACCTTC.

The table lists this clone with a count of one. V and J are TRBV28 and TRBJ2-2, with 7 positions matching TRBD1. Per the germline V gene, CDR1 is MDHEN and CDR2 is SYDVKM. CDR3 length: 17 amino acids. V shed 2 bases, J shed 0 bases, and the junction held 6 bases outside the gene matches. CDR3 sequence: CASSLMPGGANTGELFF. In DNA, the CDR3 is TGTGCCAGCAGTTTAATGCCAGGGGGTGCGAACACCGGGGAGCTGTTTTTT.

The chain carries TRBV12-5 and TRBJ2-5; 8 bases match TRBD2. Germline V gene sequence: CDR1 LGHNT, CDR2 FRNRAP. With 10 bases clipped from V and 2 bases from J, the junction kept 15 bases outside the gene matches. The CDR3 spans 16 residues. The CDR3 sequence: CATTRPGLGEQETQYF. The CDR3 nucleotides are TGTGCTACCACGCGACCGGGACTAGGGGAACAAGAGACCCAGTACTTC.

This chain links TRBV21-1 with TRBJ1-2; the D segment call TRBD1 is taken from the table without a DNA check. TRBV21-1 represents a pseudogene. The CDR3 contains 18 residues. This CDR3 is CASSKSDILTGQIYGYTF. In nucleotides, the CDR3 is TGTGCCAGCAGCAAATCGGACATTCTGACAGGGCAGATCTATGGCTACACCTTC.